Below, 31 T cell receptor beta chains from the same sample are listed, as sequenced in a study of blood T cell repertoires in COVID-19 (dated by TCRdb to the early 2020s). The method behind the library was the immunoSEQ multiplex PCR assay. TCRdb holds this immuneACCESS table with in-frame rearrangements only. Some clones are missing; in checked studies, unresolved V genes explain under half, and the rest has no known cause. This sample has about 270,000 clones in its table, and around 81% of those were observed once. The ten largest account for around 2.9% of the sample. The sample consisted of peripheral blood. The receptor set was obtained from an older woman with active or convalescent COVID-19.

The chain combines TRBV5-1 with TRBJ2-3; D is perhaps TRBD1 (6 bases). V was cut by 0 bases and J by 5 bases, with 7 bases left in between. Germline lookup yields CDR1 SGHRS and CDR2 YFSETQ. There are 13 residues in the CDR3. CDR3 loop: CASSLEGGDTQYF. CDR3 DNA: TGCGCCAGCAGCTTGGAAGGGGGAGATACGCAGTATTTT. The full variable domain, completed using reference TRBV5-1 and TRBJ2-3, is KAGVTQTPRYLIKTRGQQVTLSCSPISGHRSVSWYQQTPGQGLQFLFEYFSETQRNKGNFPGRFSGRQFSNSRSEMNVSTLELGDSALYLCASSLEGGDTQYFGPGTRLTVL.

This clone has at least ten counts. The V gene is TRBV4-1, the J gene TRBJ2-1; 7 bases map to TRBD2. J gave up 5 bases and V 1 base, and 11 bases lay outside the gene matches. The germline gives CDR1 MGHRA, CDR2 YSYEKL. The CDR3 consists of 17 residues. This CDR3 is CASSQGGGGISHNEQFF. CDR3 nucleotide sequence: TGCGCCAGCAGCCAAGGGGGCGGGGGAATATCCCACAATGAGCAGTTCTTC.

J is TRBJ2-2 and V is TRBV29-1, with D tentatively TRBD1 (5 bases). CDR1 is SQVTM, CDR2 ANQGSEA, per germline. With 6 bases removed from V and 6 bases from J, the gap between germline ends came to 20 bases. The CDR3 is 15 residues long. CDR3 DNA: TGCAGCGTCGCAAAACTTGGGGCGCTTTCCGGGGAGCTGTTTTTT. This translates into CSVAKLGALSGELFF.

The genes are TRBV19 and TRBJ2-3; D perhaps matches TRBD1 (6 bases). V lost 5 bases to trimming and J lost 2 bases, with 14 bases between them. CDR1 is LNHDA, CDR2 SQIVND, per germline (reference sequence). The CDR3 spans 15 residues. The DNA for the CDR3 is TGTGCCAGTAGTGCCCGGACAGCCCACACAGATACGCAGTATTTT. Amino acids: CASSARTAHTDTQYF.

V usage is TRBV11-2 and J usage is TRBJ1-2; D gene ambiguous. The CDR3 runs 13 residues. Looked up from germline, CDR1 is SGHAT and CDR2 is FQNNGV. V was clipped by 2 bases and J by 4 bases, with 8 bases between them. The CDR3 nucleotides are TGTGCCAGCAGCTTAAACAGTGGCTATGGCTACACCTTC. The encoded protein is CASSLNSGYGYTF.

In its sample, this clone was seen once. The chain links TRBV30 to TRBJ1-2; perhaps TRBD1 as D (5 bases). With 2 bases removed from V and 8 bases from J, the gap between germline ends came to 15 bases. CDR1 is GTSNPN and CDR2 is SVGIG in the germline V gene (reference sequence). The CDR3 totals 13 residues. The CDR3 DNA is TGTGCCTGGAGTTTTAACCAGGGAGGAGGCTACACCTTC. The encoded protein is CAWSFNQGGGYTF.

This chain joins TRBV10-3 and TRBJ2-2, with D hard to call. The CDR3 is 15 amino acids. Trimming pared 3 bases from V and 1 base from J, leaving 9 bases between. Germline CDR1 and CDR2: ENHRY and SYGVKD. The CDR3 here is CAISEFTVNTGELFF. The CDR3 nucleotides are TGTGCCATCAGTGAATTCACAGTGAACACCGGGGAGCTGTTTTTT.

The chain links TRBV19 to TRBJ1-1, with TRBD1 matching 8 bases. V dropped 7 bases and J dropped 5; count of bases not matched to a gene: 6. The CDR3 has 13 residues. Germline CDR1 is LNHDA and CDR2 is SQIVND (reference sequence). CDR3 in amino acids: CASNLRGRTEAFF. CDR3 coding DNA: TGTGCCAGTAACCTCAGGGGGCGTACTGAAGCTTTCTTT.

This rearrangement joins TRBV19 to TRBJ1-2; TRBD1 might be the D (6 bases). V was shortened by 3 bases and J by 0 bases, with 11 bases between the two germline ends. Germline CDR1 LNHDA, CDR2 SQIVND (reference sequence). This CDR3 spans 15 amino acids. The DNA for the CDR3 is TGTGCCAGTAGTATCAAGACAGGATCTAACTATGGCTACACCTTC. This codes for CASSIKTGSNYGYTF.

This sequence joins TRBV5-6 and TRBJ1-1, with D perhaps TRBD1 (5 bases). The length of the CDR3 is 16 residues. Germline CDR1 reads SGHDT; CDR2 reads YYEEEE. With 0 bases removed from V and 6 bases from J, the gap between germline ends came to 18 bases. CDR3 DNA sequence: TGTGCCAGCAGCTTGGGGTGGGGACTCTCCAAGTCTGAAGCTTTCTTT. It encodes CASSLGWGLSKSEAFF.

The chain has TRBV4-2 and TRBJ1-5; D gene unclear. V dropped 8 bases and J dropped 0 bases, with 11 bases sitting between them. From germline, CDR1 is LGHNA and CDR2 YNFKEQ. CDR3 size: 14 residues. CDR3 region: CASQMHYSNQPQHF. The CDR3 DNA is TGTGCCAGCCAGATGCATTATAGCAATCAGCCCCAGCATTTT.

This clone was counted once. The chain has TRBV2 and TRBJ1-2; 9 bases map to TRBD1. There are 14 residues in the CDR3. The V gene's germline CDR1 is SNHLY and CDR2 FYNNEI. J was trimmed by 4 bases and V by 7 bases; bases with no gene match: 7. Here the CDR3 reads CASIQDRGPYGYTF. The CDR3, as DNA: TGTGCCAGCATCCAGGACAGGGGCCCCTATGGCTACACCTTC.

This clone appeared a single time. The chain recombines TRBV5-4 with TRBJ2-7, with 7 bases fitting TRBD1. The CDR3 spans 15 residues. CDR1 and CDR2 from the germline V gene are SGHNT and YYREEE (reference sequence). V shed 2 bases, J shed 2 bases, and the junction held 7 bases outside the gene matches. CDR3 sequence reads: CASSLLGTDPYEQYF. The CDR3 nucleotides are TGTGCCAGCAGCTTACTCGGGACAGACCCCTACGAGCAGTACTTC.

This sequence joins TRBV4-1 and TRBJ1-4; D unclear. Looked up from germline, CDR1 is MGHRA and CDR2 is YSYEKL. The germline V and J ends were trimmed by 0 bases and 4 bases, with 12 bases remaining between them. This CDR3 has 16 amino acids. CDR3 region: CASSQESGLGNEKLFF. CDR3 sequence (DNA): TGCGCCAGCAGCCAAGAGAGCGGGTTGGGTAATGAAAAACTGTTTTTT.

The sample holds a few counts of this clone. The same CDR3 is also encoded by other DNA sequences in this sample. The CDR3 DNA reads as TGTGCCAGCAGCTTAGGAGCTAATTCACCCCTCCACTTT. Its protein is CASSLGANSPLHF. The chain has TRBV7-2 and TRBJ1-6; D remains unclear. The germline gives CDR1 SGHTA, CDR2 FQGNSA. The V and J ends lost 1 base and 6 bases respectively, with 4 bases between them. The CDR3 is made up of 13 amino acids.

The chain recombines TRBV9 with TRBJ2-3; 7 bases match TRBD1. The CDR3 extends over 15 amino acids. V shed 2 bases and J 2 bases; nucleotides not matched to a gene: 5. Germline loops: CDR1 SGDLS, CDR2 YYNGEE. The CDR3 protein is CASSVTGIYTDTQYF. DNA for the CDR3: TGTGCCAGCAGCGTGACAGGGATTTACACAGATACGCAGTATTTT.

Here the CDR3 DNA reads TGTGCCAGCAAAGAACCGGGGACCGGGGAGCTGTTTTTT. Translating it yields CASKEPGTGELFF. The chain has TRBV7-3 and TRBJ2-2; D perhaps matches TRBD2 (5 bases). The CDR3 covers 13 residues. Trimming stripped 7 bases from V and 5 bases from J, with 11 bases between. CDR1 is SGHTA and CDR2 is FQGTGA in the germline V gene.

For the CDR3, the DNA is TGTGCCAGCAGCTTGGCCTTGGACTCACCGCAGCAGTTCTTC. Protein: CASSLALDSPQQFF. The rearrangement joins TRBV7-3 to TRBJ2-1; a weak D match, TRBD2 (5 bases). Trimming removed 3 bases at V and 11 bases at J, with 17 bases between. This CDR3 is 14 amino acids long. In germline, CDR1 is SGHTA, CDR2 FQGTGA.

The CDR3 loop is CASSAPTGGVDYEQYF. Written as DNA, the CDR3 is TGTGCCAGCAGTGCCCCCACGGGAGGGGTGGACTACGAGCAGTACTTC. The chain recombines TRBV25-1 with TRBJ2-7; 8 bases line up with TRBD2. Germline V gene data show CDR1 as MGHDK and CDR2 as SYGVNS. J gave up 3 bases and V 4 bases, and 11 bases lay outside the gene matches. The CDR3 has 16 amino acids.

V gene TRBV5-1 combines with J gene TRBJ2-3, with no clear D. Deletions cut 4 bases from V and 0 bases from J, with 9 bases between. Germline CDR1 is SGHRS and CDR2 is YFSETQ. This CDR3 region has 14 residues. The CDR3 DNA follows: TGCGCCAGCAGCGCCGACATTAGCACAGATACGCAGTATTTT. Its translation: CASSADISTDTQYF. The full variable domain, in which reference TRBV5-1 and TRBJ2-3 provide the parts outside the CDR3, is KAGVTQTPRYLIKTRGQQVTLSCSPISGHRSVSWYQQTPGQGLQFLFEYFSETQRNKGNFPGRFSGRQFSNSRSEMNVSTLELGDSALYLCASSADISTDTQYFGPGTRLTVL.

Here the CDR3 reads CASKGLAGRFGELFF. Written as DNA, the CDR3 is TGTGCCAGCAAGGGGCTAGCGGGGCGCTTCGGGGAGCTGTTTTTT. The chain carries TRBV25-1 and TRBJ2-2; 9 bases are shared with TRBD2. Trimming took 7 bases from V and 7 from J; bases not matched to a gene: 10. The germline V gene has CDR1 MGHDK and CDR2 SYGVNS. This CDR3 has 15 amino acids.

The count of this clone is one. The chain carries TRBV19 and TRBJ2-1; D is uncertain. CDR1 LNHDA and CDR2 SQIVND come from the germline V gene (reference sequence). The CDR3 extends over 18 amino acids. Trimming removed 10 bases from V and 0 bases from J, with 25 bases in between. Here the CDR3 reads CATTLRPTLLSSYNEQFF. The CDR3 nucleotides are TGTGCCACCACACTACGGCCGACCCTATTAAGCTCCTACAATGAGCAGTTCTTC.

V gene TRBV6-2 or TRBV6-3 combines with J gene TRBJ2-6; 9 nucleotides agree with TRBD1. In germline, CDR1 is MNHEY, CDR2 SVGEGT. With 6 bases clipped from V and 1 base from J, the junction kept 10 bases outside the gene matches. The CDR3 consists of 18 residues. The CDR3 is CASSQGTGGVSGANVLTF. The CDR3 nucleotides are TGTGCCAGCAGCCAGGGAACAGGGGGCGTTTCTGGGGCCAACGTCCTGACTTTC.

This clone was detected many times. This chain joins TRBV27 and TRBJ1-1, with D possibly matching TRBD1 (5 bases). V was shortened by 3 bases and J by 6 bases, with 8 bases between the two germline ends. The CDR3 spans 12 residues. Germline V gene lookup returns CDR1 MNHEY and CDR2 SMNVEV (reference sequence). The CDR3 DNA sequence: TGTGCCAGCAGTTTGGTAGGGGCTGAAGCTTTCTTT. Its protein product is CASSLVGAEAFF.

The chain recombines TRBV7-9 with TRBJ1-6; 11 positions match TRBD1. Germline V gene lookup returns CDR1 SEHNR and CDR2 FQNEAQ (reference sequence). V lost 5 bases, J lost 9 bases, and 3 bases stayed unmatched. The CDR3 is 14 amino acids. CDR3 protein: CASSTGQGASPLHF. CDR3 in DNA: TGTGCCAGCAGCACTGGACAGGGGGCTTCACCCCTCCACTTT.

The rearrangement uses TRBV3-1 (or the pseudogene TRBV3-2) and TRBJ2-3, with TRBD2 matching 11 bases. V trimming: 9 bases; J trimming: 4 bases; junction bases outside the gene matches: 6. The CDR3 spans 14 residues. The germline CDR1 and CDR2 sequences are LGHDT and YNNKEL (reference sequence). CDR3 bases: TGTGCCAGTTGTAGCGGGGGGGCCGCAGATACGCAGTATTTT. Its translation is CASCSGGAADTQYF.

The chain employs TRBV2 and TRBJ2-1; D may be TRBD2 (5 bases). Trimming removed 8 bases at V and 3 bases at J, with 17 bases between. Looked up from germline, CDR1 is SNHLY and CDR2 is FYNNEI. The CDR3 has 15 residues. Written as DNA, the CDR3 is TGTGCCAGCCGAACCAATGACGGGAACTACAATGAGCAGTTCTTC. It encodes CASRTNDGNYNEQFF.

The chain joins TRBV27 to TRBJ2-7; TRBD1 might be the D (5 bases). The CDR3 loop spans 15 amino acids. Trimming cost V 5 bases and J 4 bases, with 18 bases left between them. Germline V gene data show CDR1 as MNHEY and CDR2 as SMNVEV (reference sequence). CDR3 sequence: CASSPNPISGYEQYF. CDR3 coding DNA: TGTGCCAGCAGTCCAAATCCTATTTCAGGGTACGAGCAGTACTTC.

The chain couples TRBV7-9 to TRBJ2-3; perhaps TRBD1 as D (6 bases). V dropped 2 bases and J dropped 3 bases, with 6 bases sitting between them. Germline CDR1 is SEHNR and CDR2 is FQNEAQ (reference sequence). The CDR3 consists of 13 residues. CDR3 region: CASSLQGTDTQYF. In nucleotides, the CDR3 is TGTGCCAGCAGCTTACAGGGGACAGATACGCAGTATTTT.

The chain carries TRBV9 and TRBJ2-3; the D gene is possibly TRBD2 (7 bases). V was clipped by 1 base and J by 6 bases, with 15 bases between them. Germline CDR1 reads SGDLS; CDR2 reads YYNGEE. The length of the CDR3 is 15 residues. The DNA for the CDR3 is TGTGCCAGCAGCGTACGGGGGGCTCCCAGGGATACGCAGTATTTT. Translating gives CASSVRGAPRDTQYF.

The chain employs TRBV29-1 and TRBJ1-2; 7 bases match TRBD1. Trimming removed 8 bases from V and 5 bases from J; junction bases left unmatched: 11. The V gene's germline CDR1 is SQVTM and CDR2 ANQGSEA. This CDR3 is 13 amino acids long. The CDR3 reads CSLQQGVEYGYTF. The CDR3 nucleotides read TGCAGCCTTCAGCAGGGGGTCGAATATGGCTACACCTTC. Full variable domain (remainder filled in from reference TRBV29-1 and TRBJ1-2): SAVISQKPSRDICQRGTSLTIQCQVDSQVTMMFWYRQQPGQSLTLIATANQGSEATYESGFVIDKFPISRPNLTFSTLTVSNMSPEDSSIYLCSLQQGVEYGYTFGSGTRLTVV.